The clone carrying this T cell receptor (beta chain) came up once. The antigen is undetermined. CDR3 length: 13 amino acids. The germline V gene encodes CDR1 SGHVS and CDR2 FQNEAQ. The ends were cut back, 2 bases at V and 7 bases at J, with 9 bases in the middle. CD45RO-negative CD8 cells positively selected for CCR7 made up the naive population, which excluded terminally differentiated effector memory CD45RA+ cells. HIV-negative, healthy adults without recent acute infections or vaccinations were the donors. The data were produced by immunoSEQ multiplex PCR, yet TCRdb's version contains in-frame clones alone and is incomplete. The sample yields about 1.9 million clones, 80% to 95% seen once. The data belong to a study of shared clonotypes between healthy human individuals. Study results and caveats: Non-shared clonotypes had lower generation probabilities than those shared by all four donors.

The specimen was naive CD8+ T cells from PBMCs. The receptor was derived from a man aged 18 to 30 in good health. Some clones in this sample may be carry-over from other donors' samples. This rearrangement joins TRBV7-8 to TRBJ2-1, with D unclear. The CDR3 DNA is TGTGCCAGCAGCTTATGGGCTACTAATGAGCAGTTCTTC. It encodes CASSLWATNEQFF. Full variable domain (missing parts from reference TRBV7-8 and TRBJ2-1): GAGVSQSPRYKVAKRGQDVALRCDPISGHVSLFWYQQALGQGPEFLTYFQNEAQLDKSGLPSDRFFAERPEGSVSTLKIQRTQQEDSAVYLCASSLWATNEQFFGPGTRLTVL.